This is a list of T cell receptor beta chains from one sample in a study of radiotherapy plus CTLA-4 blockade in lung cancer. This table comes from immunoSEQ multiplex PCR, and its TCRdb copy is limited to in-frame clones, with some not included. The profile shows roughly 45,000 clones, more than 60% of them singletons. The source was peripheral blood, collected from a patient treated with radiotherapy plus ipilimumab. These receptors came from a human donor with non-small cell lung cancer who had a partial response to radiotherapy plus ipilimumab. CDR3s include the opening cysteine and the closing phenylalanine or tryptophan. D genes are given only for firm matches. Rows may omit the clone size; those that give it use once, few, many or a size class.

j_call d_call clone_size v_call cdr3_aa cdr3_nt
TRBJ2-2 - - TRBV5-1 CASRTENTGELFF TGCGCCAGCAGGACAGAGAACACCGGGGAGCTGTTTTTT
TRBJ2-1 TRBD2 - TRBV5-1 CASSFSGGAGEVQFF TGCGCCAGCAGCTTTTCGGGCGGGGCGGGAGAAGTTCAGTTCTTC
TRBJ1-1 - - TRBV11-3 CASSLDRDTEAFF TGTGCCAGCAGCTTAGACCGCGACACTGAAGCTTTCTTT
TRBJ1-1 - few TRBV19 CASSIRGMNTEAFF TGTGCCAGTAGTATAAGGGGAATGAACACTGAAGCTTTCTTT
TRBJ2-1 TRBD1 - TRBV6-1 CASTPGQYNEQFF TGTGCCAGCACCCCGGGACAGTACAATGAGCAGTTCTTC
TRBJ1-4 - - TRBV4-1 CASSQLQRDNEKLFF TGCGCCAGCAGCCAATTACAGAGAGACAATGAAAAACTGTTTTTT
TRBJ2-3 TRBD1 - TRBV5-1 CASSLAGQVTDTQYF TGCGCCAGCAGCTTGGCAGGACAGGTCACAGATACGCAGTATTTT
TRBJ2-1 TRBD2 medium-sized TRBV14 CASSPRLAEYNEQFF TGTGCCAGCAGCCCTCGACTAGCGGAATACAATGAGCAGTTCTTC
TRBJ1-2 - - TRBV10-3 CAISGDAFSAVYTF TGTGCCATCAGTGGTGATGCCTTTTCAGCGGTCTACACCTTC
TRBJ2-7 - - TRBV12-5 CASALDYLYEQYF TGTGCTAGTGCCTTGGACTACCTCTACGAGCAGTACTTC
TRBJ2-7 TRBD2 few TRBV7-2 CASSSGREGFYEQYF TGTGCCAGCAGCTCCGGGAGGGAAGGGTTCTACGAGCAGTACTTC
TRBJ2-2 - - TRBV7-8 CASSLNGNTGELFF TGTGCCAGCAGCTTGAACGGTAACACCGGGGAGCTGTTTTTT
TRBJ2-1 - - TRBV6-1 CASSEIRRSYNEQFF TGTGCCAGCAGTGAAATCAGGCGCTCCTACAATGAGCAGTTCTTC
TRBJ1-2 - - TRBV6-1 CASSSQPGYGYTF TGTGCCAGCAGCAGCCAACCGGGCTATGGCTACACCTTC